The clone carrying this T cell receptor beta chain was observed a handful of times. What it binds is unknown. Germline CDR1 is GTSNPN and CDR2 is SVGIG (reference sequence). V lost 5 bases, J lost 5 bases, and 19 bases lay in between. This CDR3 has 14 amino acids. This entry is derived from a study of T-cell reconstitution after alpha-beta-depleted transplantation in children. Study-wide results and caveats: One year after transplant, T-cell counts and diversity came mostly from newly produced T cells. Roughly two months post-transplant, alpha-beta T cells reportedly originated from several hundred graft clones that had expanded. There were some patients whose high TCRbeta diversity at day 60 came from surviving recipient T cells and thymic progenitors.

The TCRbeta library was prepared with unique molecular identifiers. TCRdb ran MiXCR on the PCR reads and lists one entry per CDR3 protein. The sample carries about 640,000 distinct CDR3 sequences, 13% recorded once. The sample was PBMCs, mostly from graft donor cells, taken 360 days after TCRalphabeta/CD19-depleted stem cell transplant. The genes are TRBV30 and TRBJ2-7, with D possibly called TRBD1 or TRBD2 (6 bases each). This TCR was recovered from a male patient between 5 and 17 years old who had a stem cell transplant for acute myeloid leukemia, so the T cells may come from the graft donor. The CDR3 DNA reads TGTGCCTGGGATGCCCCGGGGGCCGGCAACGAGCAGTACTTC. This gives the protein CAWDAPGAGNEQYF.